The 16 T cell receptor beta chains presented below share a single source sample, sequenced in a study of monozygotic twins with inflammatory bowel disease. No DNA is given; TCRdb re-called the 5' RACE reads and lists each CDR3 protein once. Its table lists some 200,000 distinct CDR3 sequences. The sequenced sample consisted of blood. The receptors were gathered from a human donor with ulcerative colitis or Crohn's disease, or a healthy co-twin of an affected twin (not recorded which).

The chain combines TRBV20-1 with TRBJ1-5; the D call from TCRdb, TRBD1, cannot be confirmed without DNA. The CDR3 has 15 amino acids. CDR1 and CDR2 (germline): DFQATT, SNEGSKA (reference sequence). CDR3 residues: CSARVRKDGATPQHF.

The V gene is TRBV30, the J gene TRBJ1-1; TCRdb selects TRBD1, and the lack of DNA leaves this call unchecked. The germline CDR1 and CDR2 sequences are GTSNPN and SVGIG (reference sequence). There are 14 residues in the CDR3. This CDR3 is CAWSVHVTGDEAFF.

The rearrangement links TRBV4-1 to TRBJ2-3; TCRdb's D call of TRBD1 is untestable without DNA. CDR1 and CDR2 (germline): MGHRA, YSYEKL. CDR3 length: 14 amino acids. The CDR3 sequence: CASSPTGVADTQYF.

The chain is built from TRBV20-1 and TRBJ1-5. Germline V gene data show CDR1 as DFQATT and CDR2 as SNEGSKA (reference sequence). There are 14 residues in the CDR3. The CDR3 sequence is CSAPEGNSNQPQHF.

J is TRBJ2-7 and V is TRBV10-3. Germline values: CDR1 ENHRY, CDR2 SYGVKD. This CDR3 has 11 residues. The CDR3 is CAISNGTRQYF.

The chain combines TRBV5-1 with TRBJ1-1. From germline, CDR1 is SGHRS and CDR2 YFSETQ. CDR3 length equals 16 residues. CDR3 loop: CASSLNPTVQSTEAFF.

The V gene is TRBV12-3 or TRBV12-4, the J gene TRBJ2-5; TCRdb picks TRBD1, but there is no DNA to check that call. The CDR3 runs 15 residues. CDR3 region: CASSQITGGIETQYF.

V is TRBV3-1 and J is TRBJ2-7; the TRBD1 assignment by TCRdb is unverifiable without DNA. The CDR3 is made up of 15 amino acids. Germline assignment: CDR1 LGHDT and CDR2 YNNKEL (reference sequence). CDR3 loop: CASSHRGSSSYEQYF.

The chain recombines TRBV6-1 with TRBJ1-1; TCRdb designates TRBD1, a call that cannot be tested without DNA. Looked up from germline, CDR1 is MNHNS and CDR2 is SASEGT. CDR3 length: 15 residues. CDR3 region: CASSETGTGWTEAFF.

This sequence joins TRBV6-1 and TRBJ1-3; TCRdb calls TRBD1, which cannot be checked without DNA. Germline V gives CDR1 MNHNS, CDR2 SASEGT. This CDR3 has 15 amino acids. The CDR3: CATKVTGRSGNTIYF.

The rearrangement uses TRBV20-1 and TRBJ2-6; TCRdb picks TRBD1, but there is no DNA to check that call. This CDR3 is built from 14 residues. CDR1 is DFQATT, CDR2 SNEGSKA, per germline (reference sequence). The CDR3 spells CSASPQGPPNVLTF.

The genes are TRBV5-4 and TRBJ2-1. Germline loops: CDR1 SGHNT, CDR2 YYREEE (reference sequence). The CDR3 runs 13 residues. The CDR3 region is CASSFPNYNEQFF.

CDR3 protein: CASSLRLAGDRFQETQYF. The chain employs TRBV5-1 and TRBJ2-5; TCRdb calls TRBD2, which cannot be checked without DNA. The CDR3 consists of 18 residues. The germline V gene has CDR1 SGHRS and CDR2 YFSETQ. The full variable domain, with the rest looked up from reference TRBV5-1 and TRBJ2-5, is KAGVTQTPRYLIKTRGQQVTLSCSPISGHRSVSWYQQTPGQGLQFLFEYFSETQRNKGNFPGRFSGRQFSNSRSEMNVSTLELGDSALYLCASSLRLAGDRFQETQYFGPGTRLLVL.

The V gene is TRBV27, the J gene TRBJ1-4. The V gene's germline CDR1 is MNHEY and CDR2 SMNVEV (reference sequence). There are 15 residues in the CDR3. The chain's CDR3 is CASSLYDATNEKLFF.

The chain couples TRBV5-6 to TRBJ2-6. Germline V gene data show CDR1 as SGHDT and CDR2 as YYEEEE. The CDR3 is 15 residues long. The chain's CDR3 is CASSWGSSGANVLTF.

The V call is TRBV2, the J call TRBJ2-2; without DNA, the TCRdb call of TRBD1 cannot be checked. CDR3 size: 13 residues. CDR1 is SNHLY, CDR2 FYNNEI, per germline. This chain's CDR3 is CASRQQGFGELFF.